Listed here are 2 T cell receptor beta chains from one sample, sequenced in a study of PD-L1 blockade in urothelial cancer. Noted time point: pretreatment peripheral blood. The method was immunoSEQ multiplex PCR; TCRdb's version includes in-frame clones alone and lacks a portion of them. The top ten clones hold about 6.9% of a sample with approximately 86,000 clones, approximately 80% of them seen once. The specimen was PBMCs, collected around atezolizumab (anti-PD-L1) treatment. These receptors came from a man aged 35 to 55 with urothelial cancer.

This clone was detected only a few times. J is TRBJ2-3 and V is TRBV7-2; a possible D gene is TRBD1 (6 bases). The CDR3 extends over 16 amino acids. The germline V gene encodes CDR1 SGHTA and CDR2 FQGNSA. The V end lost 5 bases, the J end lost 0 bases, and 15 bases lay between the germline ends. The CDR3: CASSQKDSSSTDTQYF. The CDR3 DNA sequence: TGTGCCAGCAGCCAGAAGGACAGTTCTAGCACAGATACGCAGTATTTT. The variable domain in full, completed from reference TRBV7-2 and TRBJ2-3, reads GAGVSQSPSNKVTEKGKDVELRCDPISGHTALYWYRQSLGQGLEFLIYFQGNSAPDKSGLPSDRFSAERTGGSVSTLTIQRTQQEDSAVYLCASSQKDSSSTDTQYFGPGTRLTVL.

The chain employs TRBV4-1 and TRBJ1-1; possible D gene TRBD1, 6 bases. Germline V CDR1 and CDR2: MGHRA, YSYEKL. The CDR3 consists of 13 residues. Trimming took 1 base from V and 6 from J, leaving 9 bases between them. DNA for the CDR3: TGCGCCAGCAGCCAAGTCGGGGGGCCTGAAGCTTTCTTT. As protein: CASSQVGGPEAFF.